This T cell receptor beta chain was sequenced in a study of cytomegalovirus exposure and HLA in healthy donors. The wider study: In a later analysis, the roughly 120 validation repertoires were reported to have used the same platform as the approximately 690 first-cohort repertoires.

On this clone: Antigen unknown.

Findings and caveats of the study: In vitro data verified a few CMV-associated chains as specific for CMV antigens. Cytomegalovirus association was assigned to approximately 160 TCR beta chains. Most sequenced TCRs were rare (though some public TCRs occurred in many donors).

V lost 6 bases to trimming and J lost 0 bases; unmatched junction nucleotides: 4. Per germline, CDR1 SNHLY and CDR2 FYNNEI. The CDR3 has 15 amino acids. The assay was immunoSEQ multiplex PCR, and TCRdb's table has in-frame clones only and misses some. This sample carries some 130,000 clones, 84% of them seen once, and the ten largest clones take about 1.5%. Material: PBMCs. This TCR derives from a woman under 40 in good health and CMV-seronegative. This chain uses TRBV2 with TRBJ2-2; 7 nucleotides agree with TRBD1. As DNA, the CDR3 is TGTGCCAGCAGGTTACAGGGGACGAACACCGGGGAGCTGTTTTTT. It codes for CASRLQGTNTGELFF.